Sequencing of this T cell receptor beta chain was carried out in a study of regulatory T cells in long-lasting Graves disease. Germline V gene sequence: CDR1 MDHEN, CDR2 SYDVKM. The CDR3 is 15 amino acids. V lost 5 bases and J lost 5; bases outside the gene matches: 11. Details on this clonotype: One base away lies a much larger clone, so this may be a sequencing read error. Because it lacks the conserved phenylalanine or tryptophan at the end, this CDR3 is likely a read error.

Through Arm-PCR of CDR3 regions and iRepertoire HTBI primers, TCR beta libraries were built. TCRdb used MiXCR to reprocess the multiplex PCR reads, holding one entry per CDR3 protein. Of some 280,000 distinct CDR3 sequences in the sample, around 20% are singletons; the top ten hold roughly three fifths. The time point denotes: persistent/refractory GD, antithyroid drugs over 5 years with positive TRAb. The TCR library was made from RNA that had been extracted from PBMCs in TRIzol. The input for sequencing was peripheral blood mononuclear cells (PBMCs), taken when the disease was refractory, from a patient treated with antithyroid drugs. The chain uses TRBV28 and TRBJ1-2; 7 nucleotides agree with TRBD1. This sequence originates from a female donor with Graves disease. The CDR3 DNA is TGTGCCAGCAGTCCAAGACAGGGCAACCTTTATGGCTACACCTTA. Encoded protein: CASSPRQGNLYGYTL.